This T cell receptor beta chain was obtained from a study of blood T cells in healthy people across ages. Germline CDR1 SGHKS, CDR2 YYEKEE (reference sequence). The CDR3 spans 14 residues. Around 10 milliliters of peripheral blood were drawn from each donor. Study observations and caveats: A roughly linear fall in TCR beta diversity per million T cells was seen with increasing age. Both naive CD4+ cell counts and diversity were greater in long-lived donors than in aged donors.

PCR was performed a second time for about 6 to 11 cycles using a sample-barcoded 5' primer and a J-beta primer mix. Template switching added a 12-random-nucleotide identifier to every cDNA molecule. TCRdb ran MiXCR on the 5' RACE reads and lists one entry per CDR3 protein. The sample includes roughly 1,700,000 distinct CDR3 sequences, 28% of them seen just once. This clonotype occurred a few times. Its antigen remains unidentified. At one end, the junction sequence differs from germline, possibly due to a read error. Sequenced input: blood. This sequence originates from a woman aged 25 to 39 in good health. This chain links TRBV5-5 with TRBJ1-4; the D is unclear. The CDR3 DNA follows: TGTGCCAGCAGCTTGCAAGTAACTAGTGAAAAACTGTTTTTT. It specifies CASSLQVTSEKLFF.